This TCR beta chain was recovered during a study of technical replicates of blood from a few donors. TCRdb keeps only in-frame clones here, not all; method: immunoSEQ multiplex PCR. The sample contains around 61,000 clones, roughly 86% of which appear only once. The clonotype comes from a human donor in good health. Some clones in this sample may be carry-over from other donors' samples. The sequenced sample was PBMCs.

The CDR3 spells CASTSAAFAEAFF. The CDR3 nucleotides read TGTGCCAGCACCAGCGCGGCGTTTGCTGAAGCTTTCTTT. J is TRBJ1-1 and V is TRBV6-6, with no clear D. Deletions cut 7 bases from V and 6 bases from J, with 15 bases between. Germline V gene lookup returns CDR1 MNHNY and CDR2 SVGAGI (reference sequence). This CDR3 spans 13 amino acids.